The clone carrying this T cell receptor (beta chain) was detected a few times. Its antigen is undetermined. This sample is drawn from a study of CD8 T cells in ankylosing spondylitis. Study-level findings and limits: Roughly 8 highly homologous variants formed a TCR beta motif that appeared characteristic of ankylosing spondylitis blood. The clones that were linked to disease were reported to be significantly enriched in matched synovial fluid samples from ankylosing spondylitis patients. Certain motif variants had earlier been reported in reactive arthritis synovial fluid and blood. Peripheral blood held disease-linked clones only at relatively low frequency, and these were CD8+.

The CDR3 has 15 residues. Germline trimming cut 10 bases from V and 1 base from J; bases unmatched to any gene: 13. The germline gives CDR1 ENHRY, CDR2 SYGVKD. A quantitative 5'-RACE method, one with molecular barcodes, was used to make TCR beta libraries. TCRdb ran MiXCR on the 5' RACE reads and lists one entry per CDR3 protein. The sample yields more than 500,000 distinct CDR3 sequences, about 5.7% seen once. This TCR was recovered from a male donor with ankylosing spondylitis. The material sequenced was blood, either unsorted or a sorted T cell fraction (not recorded which). The J gene is TRBJ2-7, the V gene TRBV10-3; 7 bases are shared with TRBD1. This CDR3 is CATARQGPISYEQYF. The CDR3 DNA reads as TGTGCCACCGCAAGACAGGGTCCAATATCCTACGAGCAGTACTTC.